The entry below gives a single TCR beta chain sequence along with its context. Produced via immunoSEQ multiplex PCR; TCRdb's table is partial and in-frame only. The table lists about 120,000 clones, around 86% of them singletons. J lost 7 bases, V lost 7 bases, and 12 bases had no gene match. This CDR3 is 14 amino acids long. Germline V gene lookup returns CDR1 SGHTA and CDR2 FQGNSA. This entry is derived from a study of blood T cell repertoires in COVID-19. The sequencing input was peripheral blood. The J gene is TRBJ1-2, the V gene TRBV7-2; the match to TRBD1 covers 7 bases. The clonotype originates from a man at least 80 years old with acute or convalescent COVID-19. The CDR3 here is CASTPGQTSGGYTF. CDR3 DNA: TGTGCCAGCACCCCGGGACAGACCTCCGGTGGCTACACCTTC.